The rows below give T cell receptor beta chains drawn from one sample of a study of cytomegalovirus exposure and HLA in healthy donors. TCRdb's table, derived via immunoSEQ multiplex PCR, lists solely in-frame clones and lacks some. The top ten hold approximately 1.5% of the sample, which has around 150,000 clones, 75% to 85% seen once. What was sequenced was PBMCs. The origin of the receptors is a woman in her thirties or forties in good health and CMV-seronegative. Each CDR3 is given with its conserved first and last residue. A D gene is named only where the DNA matches it firmly. Part of the rows lack a size; the others show once, few, many or a class for expanded clones.

D gene | clone size | J gene | V gene | CDR3 DNA | CDR3 protein
TRBD1 | NA | TRBJ1-6 | TRBV6-5 | TGTGCCAGCAGTTACTCGGCCAGGGGGCCGTCACCCCTCCACTTT | CASSYSARGPSPLHF
TRBD1 | NA | TRBJ1-6 | TRBV14 | TGTGCCAGCAGCCTGGGACAGGGAAACAATTCACCCCTCCACTTT | CASSLGQGNNSPLHF
NA | NA | TRBJ2-2 | TRBV6-5 | TGTGCCAGCAGACGGGGCACCGGGGAGCTGTTTTTT | CASRRGTGELFF
TRBD2 | NA | TRBJ2-7 | TRBV29-1 | TGCAGCGTTGAATTGTTTGGGACTAACGAGCAGTACTTC | CSVELFGTNEQYF
NA | NA | TRBJ1-5 | TRBV27 | TGTGCCAGCAGTTTCGGGGGGGAGAATCAGCCCCAGCATTTT | CASSFGGENQPQHF
TRBD1 | NA | TRBJ2-7 | TRBV10-2 | TGCGCCAGCAGAGATACCGGGACAGGGGACTCGAGCGAGCAGTACTTC | CASRDTGTGDSSEQYF
NA | NA | TRBJ2-3 | TRBV7-7 | TGTGCCAGCAGCCCGGGCGGGTTCAGAGATACGCAGTATTTT | CASSPGGFRDTQYF
TRBD1 | NA | TRBJ1-2 | TRBV4-2 | TGTGCCAGCAGCCCTGGGGACAGGGACAGCTACTATGGCTACACCTTC | CASSPGDRDSYYGYTF
TRBD1 | NA | TRBJ2-7 | TRBV6-5 | TGTGCCAGCAGCGAACAGGGGGCTCGGGAGCAGTACTTC | CASSEQGAREQYF
NA | NA | TRBJ1-2 | TRBV5-6 | TGTGCCAGCAGCTTGGGGACAGCAAACTATGGCTACACCTTC | CASSLGTANYGYTF
NA | NA | TRBJ2-3 | TRBV6-5 | TGTGCCAGCAGTTGGGCCACGAACACAGATACGCAGTATTTT | CASSWATNTDTQYF
NA | NA | TRBJ1-3 | TRBV5-1 | TGCGCCAGCAGCTTGGGGGGAGAAAACACCATATATTTT | CASSLGGENTIYF
NA | once | TRBJ2-5 | TRBV14 | TGTGCCAGCAGCCAAGATTCAAACCGAGAAAGCCAGTACTTC | CASSQDSNRESQYF
NA | NA | TRBJ1-2 | TRBV6-5 | TGTGCCAGCAGACAGTTTATAGACGCTAACTATGGCTACACCTTC | CASRQFIDANYGYTF